This TCR beta chain appears in the sequencing data of a study of T cells in Graves' hyperthyroidism and ophthalmopathy. Study information: At initial diagnosis, before any treatment had begun, peripheral blood was obtained. Regarding the study as a whole: Ophthalmopathy was distinguished from stable hyperthyroidism by 13 V-J signatures. Blood also carried most thyroid clonotypes expanded above 0.001.

Uncontrolled infection, other autoimmune disease, pregnancy or lactation led to exclusion. Of note for this clonotype: Its antigen is still unknown.

RNA transcripts yielded amplified TCR beta CDR3 regions. The study used the HTBI primer set for a first-round RT-PCR of the TCR CDR3. MiXCR, run by TCRdb on the multiplex PCR reads, gives a single entry per CDR3 protein. The sample lists approximately 380,000 distinct CDR3 sequences; more than 12% were seen once. This CDR3 spans 16 amino acids. Germline V CDR1 and CDR2: SGHTA, FQGNSA. Trimming took 1 base from V and 0 from J; bases not matched to a gene: 1. This chain joins TRBV7-2 and TRBJ2-4, with TRBD2 matching over 9 bases. This receptor was obtained from a man between 45 and 60 years old with Graves' ophthalmopathy. Sequencing input: blood. The CDR3 sequence: CASSLETSGAKNIQYF. CDR3 in DNA: TGTGCCAGCAGCTTAGAGACTAGCGGAGCCAAAAACATTCAGTACTTC.